What follows is one T cell receptor beta chain and its context. Original analysis: Researchers report that nucleated cell counts were estimated from reference gene primer amplification. The repertoire was sequenced with immunoSEQ multiplex PCR; TCRdb's copy has only in-frame clones and lacks some. The DNA gave D and trimming, while V, J and clone size come from that table. The data contain about 270,000 clones, 86% of them singletons. Germline-derived CDR1 and CDR2 are SNHLY and FYNNEI. Trimming removed 5 bases from V and 8 bases from J, with 18 bases in between. The CDR3 sequence is 14 residues long. The sample belongs to a study of blood T cell repertoires in COVID-19. Study information: The United States, Italy and Spain provided the acute and convalescent COVID-19 samples. T cells, B-cell-depleted T cells, or PBMCs provided the cDNA or gDNA that served as material.

The sequenced sample consisted of peripheral blood. The receptor's source is a man aged 40-50 years with active or convalescent COVID-19. The gene calls are TRBV2 and TRBJ1-2; D might be TRBD1 (6 bases). CDR3 DNA: TGTGCCAGCAGTAGGACAGTTAAGTCAGGCGGCTACACCTTC. It codes for CASSRTVKSGGYTF.